This entry features one T cell receptor (beta chain) sequence. This CDR3 has 13 amino acids. CDR1 is LGHNT and CDR2 is FRNRAP in the germline V gene. With 5 bases removed from V and 4 bases from J, the gap between germline ends came to 11 bases. The data belong to a study of OX40 agonist ivuxolimab in advanced cancers. Study context: Enrollees could have had prior anti-PD-1, anti-PD-L1 or anti-CTLA-4 therapy, which 40% to 45% had received.

Sequenced by immunoSEQ multiplex PCR; TCRdb stores in-frame clones only, minus some. The top ten hold around 0.84% of the sample, which has roughly 80,000 clones, roughly 83% seen once. The sequence came from an adult with an advanced solid tumor such as melanoma, head and neck, liver or kidney cancer. The sample in question was CD4+ or CD8+ T cells sorted from blood, obtained in a trial of the OX40 agonist ivuxolimab. The chain employs TRBV12-5 and TRBJ1-2; TRBD1 is a possible D gene (5 bases). DNA of the CDR3: TGTGCTAGTGGTGTTGGGGCGGGCTATGGCTACACCTTC. Amino acids: CASGVGAGYGYTF.